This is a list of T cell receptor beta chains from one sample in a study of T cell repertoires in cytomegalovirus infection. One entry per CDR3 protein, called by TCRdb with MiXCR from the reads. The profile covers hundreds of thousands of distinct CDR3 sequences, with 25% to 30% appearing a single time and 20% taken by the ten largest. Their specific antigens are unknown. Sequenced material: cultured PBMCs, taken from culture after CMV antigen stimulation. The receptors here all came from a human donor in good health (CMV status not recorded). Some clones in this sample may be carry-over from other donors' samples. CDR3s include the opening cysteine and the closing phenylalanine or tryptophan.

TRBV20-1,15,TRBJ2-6,CSARSPSSGANVLTF
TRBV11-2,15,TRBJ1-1,CASSYPLRGNTEAFF
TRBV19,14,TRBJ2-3,CASSIGGHRDTQYF
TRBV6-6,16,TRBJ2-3,CASSAPSGPLTDTQYF
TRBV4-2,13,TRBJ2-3,CASSQDRRSPQYF
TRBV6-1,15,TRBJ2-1,CASRSSGTSGNEQFF
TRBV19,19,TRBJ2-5,CASSSGLRSRTGGQETQYF
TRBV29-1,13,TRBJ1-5,CSASQGYNQPQHF
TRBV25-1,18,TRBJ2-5,CASSEYSGSSGSPETQYF
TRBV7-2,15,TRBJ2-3,CASSLDVAGGASAYF
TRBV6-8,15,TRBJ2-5,CASRKQGRGQETQYF
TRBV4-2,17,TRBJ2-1,CASSHGPLAADYNEQFF
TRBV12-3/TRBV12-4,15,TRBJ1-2,CASSLSATANYGYTF
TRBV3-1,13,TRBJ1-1,CASTGPEYTEAFF
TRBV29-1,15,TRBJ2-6,CSAREGLSGANVLTF
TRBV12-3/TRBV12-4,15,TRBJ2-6,CASRDTTGVPNVLTF
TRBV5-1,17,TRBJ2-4,CASSLRGTSGRINIQYF
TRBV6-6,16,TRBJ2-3,CASSPRTSGPADTQYF
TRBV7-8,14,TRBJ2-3,CASRPLLSTDTQYF
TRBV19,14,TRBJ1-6,CASSMGGLSSPLHF
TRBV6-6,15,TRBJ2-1,CAFGTGPDRYNEQFF
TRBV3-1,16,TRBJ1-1,CASSRKPGQINTEAFF
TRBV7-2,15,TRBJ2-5,CASSEQGGIQETQYF
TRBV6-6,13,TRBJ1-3,CASMLGSGNTIYF
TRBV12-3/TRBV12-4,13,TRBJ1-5,CASSSSGSQPQHF
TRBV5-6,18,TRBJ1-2,CASTHPIDKGPTNYGYTF
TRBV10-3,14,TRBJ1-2,CAISESEGNYGYTF
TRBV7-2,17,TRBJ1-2,CASSLEPDSALIYGYTF
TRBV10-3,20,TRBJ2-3,CAISEGTSGRSRGSTDTQYF
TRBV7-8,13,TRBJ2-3,CASSLTGEDTQYF
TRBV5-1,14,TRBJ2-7,CASSLEVGPREQYF
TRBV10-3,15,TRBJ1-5,CAISETLGGGQPQHF
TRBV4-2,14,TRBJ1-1,CASSQDRGETEAFF
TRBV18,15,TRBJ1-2,CASSLKRTGDYGYTF
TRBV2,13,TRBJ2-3,CASGTGITDTQYF
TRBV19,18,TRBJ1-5,CASTTTSSRGSGNQPQHF
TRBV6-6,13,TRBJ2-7,CASKGTDHYEQYF
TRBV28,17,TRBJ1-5,CASSPPPPAGVVWPQHF
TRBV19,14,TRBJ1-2,CASSPDRLNYGYTF
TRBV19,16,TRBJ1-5,CASRMIPKLSNQPQHF
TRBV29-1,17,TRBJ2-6,CSVELLDGDSGANVLTF
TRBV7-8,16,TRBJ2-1,CASSGVSGSSYNEQFF
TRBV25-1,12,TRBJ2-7,CASSPDFYEQYF
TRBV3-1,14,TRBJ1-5,CASSQDSTGRSQHF
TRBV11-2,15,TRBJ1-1,CASSIPAGHNTEAFF
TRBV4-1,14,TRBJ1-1,CASSQVVLNTEAFF
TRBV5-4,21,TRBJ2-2,CASSLDLGRGSGRRGTGELFF
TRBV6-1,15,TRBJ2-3,CASRIPNRVGDTQYF
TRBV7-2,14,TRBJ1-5,CASSRDASNQPQHF
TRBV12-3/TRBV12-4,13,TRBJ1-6,CASSFDRNSPLHF
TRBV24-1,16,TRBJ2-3,CATSDLTGFRTDTQYF
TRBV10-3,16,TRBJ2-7,CAIRADLVTGSYEQYF
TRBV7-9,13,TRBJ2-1,CASSPGLADGQFF
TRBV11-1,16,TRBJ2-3,CASRRRLAGASDTQYF
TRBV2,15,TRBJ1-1,CASSDSGARHTEAFF